Ten or more counts support the clone carrying this T cell receptor (beta chain). Its antigen is as yet unknown. The DNA ends 3 residues before the CDR3 does, and the rest of the CDR3 is filled in from the germline J gene. Profiled with immunoSEQ multiplex PCR; TCRdb holds only in-frame clones, not every one. Altogether about 52,000 clones were found in the sample, and no singletons occur. CDR1 and CDR2 (germline): LNHDA, SQIVND (reference sequence). J lost 6 bases, V lost 6 bases, and 8 bases had no gene match. This CDR3 region has 17 residues. The sample is drawn from a study of T cell clonality in common variable immunodeficiency. Overall study findings and caveats: Links between repertoire features and CVID complications were heterogeneity-limited.

The sequenced material came from peripheral blood mononuclear cells. The chain is built from TRBV19 and TRBJ2-1, with 16 bases that match TRBD2. This TCR was recovered from a person aged 18 to 70 in good health. CDR3 bases read: TGTGCCAGTAGGACCGGGACTAGCGGGAGGGCCGGCAATGAG. Protein product: CASRTGTSGRAGNE. The whole CDR3 protein is CASRTGTSGRAGNEQFF.